Only a few counts were recorded for the clone carrying this TCR beta chain. Its specificity is not known. The data belong to a study of T cells in Graves' hyperthyroidism and ophthalmopathy. Template material for amplifying TCR beta CDR3 regions consisted of RNA transcripts. The HTBI primer set was used in a first-round RT-PCR of the TCR CDR3. MiXCR, run by TCRdb on the multiplex PCR reads, gives a single entry per CDR3 protein. Among around 620,000 distinct CDR3 sequences listed, approximately 15% were seen once. Subjects with ophthalmopathy showed a Clinical Activity Score no lower than 3, a NOSPECS grade no lower than 4, and a duration shorter than 3 months. Researchers barred patients who had uncontrolled infection, other autoimmune disease, pregnancy or lactation. Study outcomes and limitations: The authors' 13 V-J model separated ophthalmopathy from stable hyperthyroidism.

CDR3 length: 15 residues. Germline V lookup: CDR1 SGDLS, CDR2 YYNGEE. After removal of 4 bases from V and 6 bases from J, the junction contained 9 bases not matched to a gene. The J gene is TRBJ1-4, the V gene TRBV9; TRBD1 matches 7 bases. The sequence was collected from a woman between 18 and 29 years old with Graves' ophthalmopathy. The sample taken for sequencing was blood. The chain's CDR3 is CASSLQGRGHEKLFF. The CDR3 DNA is TGTGCCAGCAGCCTTCAAGGAAGGGGGCATGAAAAACTGTTTTTT.